This note documents a single TCR beta chain sequence. This specimen belongs to a study of blood T cell repertoires in COVID-19. Original analysis: Amplification of reference gene primers provided the estimated nucleated cell counts. The repertoire was sequenced with immunoSEQ multiplex PCR; TCRdb's copy has only in-frame clones and lacks some. D and trimming come from the DNA, and the V and J calls and clone size come from that table. In the table there are 250,000 or so clones, about 79% of which are singletons. The ends were cut back, 1 base at V and 0 bases at J, with 10 bases in the middle. This CDR3 has 16 amino acids. Looked up from germline, CDR1 is SGHNT and CDR2 is YENEEA.

The receptor comes from an elderly man with acute or convalescent COVID-19. The sample was peripheral blood. The J gene is TRBJ1-5, the V gene TRBV11-3, with D possibly matching TRBD1 (6 bases). CDR3 in DNA: TGTGCCAGCAGCTTAGTTCGGACAGTTAGCAATCAGCCCCAGCATTTT. It yields the protein CASSLVRTVSNQPQHF.